What follows are 27 T cell receptor beta chains derived from one specimen sequenced in a study of T-cell memory formation after mild COVID-19. Each CDR3 protein gets one entry after TCRdb re-called the 5' RACE reads with MiXCR. Of some 250,000 distinct CDR3 sequences listed, 15% to 20% are singletons. The specimen was PBMCs or a T cell subset sorted from them (not recorded which). The receptors were sampled from a man aged 18 to 35 who had mild COVID-19 (a few samples of this study predate the infection). Cell type and time point are not known.

This clonotype showed up just a few times. This chain uses TRBV5-6 with TRBJ2-7; TRBD1 might be the D (5 bases). Trimming left V 4 bases short and J 5 bases short, with 19 bases between. Per germline, CDR1 SGHDT and CDR2 YYEEEE. The CDR3 is made up of 15 amino acids. Here the CDR3 reads CASSTQSGRAHEQYF. In nucleotides, the CDR3 is TGTGCCAGCAGCACCCAGAGTGGCAGGGCCCACGAGCAGTACTTC.

This clonotype was detected a few times. The rearrangement links TRBV4-1 to TRBJ1-2; D might be TRBD1 (5 bases). V dropped 4 bases and J dropped 8 bases, with 11 bases sitting between them. The CDR3 sequence is 12 residues long. Germline V gene data show CDR1 as MGHRA and CDR2 as YSYEKL. CDR3 coding DNA: TGCGCCAGCAGCCGGGACGGCAGCGGCTACACCTTC. It is translated as CASSRDGSGYTF.

This clonotype was seen more than once but under ten times. The CDR3: CASSLGTAGQGYGYTF. The CDR3 DNA is TGTGCCAGCAGCTTAGGGACGGCGGGACAGGGCTATGGCTACACCTTC. The chain joins TRBV7-9 to TRBJ1-2; TRBD1 aligns across 9 bases. The V gene end was trimmed by 1 base and the J gene end by 4 bases; junction bases not matched to a gene: 7. CDR1 is SEHNR, CDR2 FQNEAQ, per germline (reference sequence). The CDR3 runs 16 residues. Full variable domain (rest looked up from reference TRBV7-9 and TRBJ1-2): DTGVSQNPRHKITKRGQNVTFRCDPISEHNRLYWYRQTLGQGPEFLTYFQNEAQLEKSRLLSDRFSAERPKGSFSTLEIQRTEQGDSAMYLCASSLGTAGQGYGYTFGSGTRLTVV.

Points on this clonotype: Relative to the germline gene, one junction end is altered; a read error may explain this. The genes are TRBV28 and TRBJ2-1; the D gene is possibly TRBD1 (6 bases). This CDR3 spans 15 amino acids. CDR1 and CDR2 from the germline V gene are MDHEN and SYDVKM. The CDR3 sequence: CASSFLRNRDKEQFF. The CDR3 nucleotides are TGTGCCAGCAGCTTCCTGCGGAACCGGGACAAAGAGCAGTTCTTC. Supplemented by reference TRBV28 and TRBJ2-1, the full variable domain reads DVKVTQSSRYLVKRTGEKVFLECVQDMDHENMFWYRQDPGLGLRLIYFSYDVKMKEKGDIPEGYSVSREKKERFSLILESASTNQTSMYLCASSFLRNRDKEQFFGPGTRLTVL.

This clonotype came up a few times. This sequence joins TRBV18 and TRBJ1-5; 7 bases are a match to TRBD1. Germline trimming cut 6 bases from V and 6 bases from J; bases unmatched to any gene: 5. The CDR3 loop spans 13 amino acids. Germline V gives CDR1 KGHSH, CDR2 LQKENI. CDR3 DNA: TGTGCCAGCTCTACAGGGGAAGGTCAGCCCCAGCATTTT. This gives the protein CASSTGEGQPQHF.

V gene TRBV4-3 combines with J gene TRBJ2-2, with D unclear. The V end was cut by 4 bases, the J end by 7 bases, with 13 bases between. Germline V CDR1 and CDR2: LGHNA, YSLEER. This CDR3 has 14 residues. The CDR3 loop is CASSPPFDGGELFF. The CDR3 DNA reads TGCGCCAGCAGCCCTCCTTTTGACGGCGGGGAGCTGTTTTTT.

This chain uses TRBV12-3 or TRBV12-4 with TRBJ1-1; TRBD1 is a possible D gene (5 bases). This CDR3 is built from 14 residues. Deletions cut 3 bases from V and 1 base from J, with 9 bases between. The CDR3 region is CASSFGAGNTEAFF. DNA for the CDR3: TGTGCCAGCAGTTTCGGGGCGGGGAACACTGAAGCTTTCTTT.

This clonotype was observed many times. The gene calls are TRBV7-9 and TRBJ2-2; the D is unclear. The CDR3 contains 17 residues. Per the germline V gene, CDR1 is SEHNR and CDR2 is FQNEAQ (reference sequence). V lost 5 bases to trimming and J lost 6 bases, with 22 bases between them. CDR3 sequence: CASSPRRWFDFSGELFF. The CDR3 DNA reads TGTGCCAGCAGCCCTCGACGATGGTTCGATTTTTCCGGGGAGCTGTTTTTT.

The chain combines TRBV7-8 with TRBJ2-7; TRBD1 matches at 8 bases. This CDR3 spans 13 amino acids. Germline V gene sequence: CDR1 SGHVS, CDR2 FQNEAQ. Trimming at V came to 5 bases and at J to 6 bases, leaving 6 bases not matched to a gene. For the CDR3, the DNA is TGTGCCAGCAGCCTCCTACAGGGGGGCGAGCAGTACGTC. This encodes CASSLLQGGEQYV.

The chain is built from TRBV19 and TRBJ1-5, with a possible D match to TRBD1 (5 bases). This CDR3 is 15 amino acids long. The V end was cut by 1 base, the J end by 5 bases, with 12 bases between. The germline gives CDR1 LNHDA, CDR2 SQIVND (reference sequence). The CDR3 spells CASSIVGRVDQPQHF. DNA of the CDR3: TGTGCCAGTAGTATAGTGGGGCGTGTTGATCAGCCCCAGCATTTT.

This clonotype has more than one count but fewer than ten. The rearrangement uses TRBV6-5 and TRBJ2-1; 10 bases match TRBD1. Germline V gene lookup returns CDR1 MNHEY and CDR2 SVGAGI. Unmatched junction bases numbered 6, after V lost 6 bases and J lost 4 bases. The CDR3 covers 15 residues. The CDR3 nucleotides read TGTGCCAGCAGGATCCGACAGGGGGCTTACAATGAGCAGTTCTTC. This encodes CASRIRQGAYNEQFF.

V and J are TRBV6-2 or TRBV6-3 and TRBJ2-3; D is undetermined. This CDR3 region has 11 residues. V was cut by 8 bases and J by 2 bases, with 5 bases left in between. From germline, CDR1 is MNHEY and CDR2 SVGEGT. In nucleotides, the CDR3 is TGTGCCAGCGCGGACACAGATACGCAGTATTTT. Translated: CASADTDTQYF.

This clonotype appeared a few times. The chain recombines TRBV29-1 with TRBJ2-2, with D perhaps assigned TRBD1 or TRBD2 (5 bases each). From germline, CDR1 is SQVTM and CDR2 ANQGSEA. The CDR3 is made up of 15 amino acids. V lost 7 bases, J lost 5 bases, and 20 bases lay in between. The CDR3 region is CSASRRDLGTGELFF. The CDR3, as DNA: TGCAGCGCCTCACGCCGGGACCTCGGGACCGGGGAGCTGTTTTTT.

This clonotype was detected a few times. The CDR3 sequence is CASSPAKSATNEKLFF. The CDR3 DNA sequence: TGCGCCAGCAGCCCGGCGAAGTCTGCAACTAATGAAAAACTGTTTTTT. The genes are TRBV5-1 and TRBJ1-4; D is unresolved. V lost 4 bases to trimming and J lost 0 bases, with 13 bases between them. The CDR3 contains 16 residues. Germline-derived CDR1 and CDR2 are SGHRS and YFSETQ.

This clonotype was counted between two and nine times. The chain joins TRBV9 to TRBJ2-1, with TRBD1 matching 8 bases. Germline trimming cut 0 bases from V and 9 bases from J; bases unmatched to any gene: 8. CDR3 size: 15 residues. Germline lookup yields CDR1 SGDLS and CDR2 YYNGEE. As DNA, the CDR3 is TGTGCCAGCAGCGTAGTCGGGACAGGATTAGGTGAGCAGTTCTTC. Amino acids: CASSVVGTGLGEQFF.

This chain connects TRBV5-1 to TRBJ2-7; tentative D call: TRBD2 (7 bases). V was clipped by 1 base and J by 0 bases, with 17 bases between them. The CDR3 contains 17 residues. Looked up from germline, CDR1 is SGHRS and CDR2 is YFSETQ. CDR3 nucleotides: TGCGCCAGCAGCTTGTTGGCGGGGGCGATGACCTCCTACGAGCAGTACTTC. Amino acid sequence: CASSLLAGAMTSYEQYF. Supplemented by reference TRBV5-1 and TRBJ2-7, the full variable domain reads KAGVTQTPRYLIKTRGQQVTLSCSPISGHRSVSWYQQTPGQGLQFLFEYFSETQRNKGNFPGRFSGRQFSNSRSEMNVSTLELGDSALYLCASSLLAGAMTSYEQYFGPGTRLTVT.

This clonotype was seen a handful of times. The chain uses TRBV12-3 or TRBV12-4 and TRBJ2-1; tentative D call: TRBD2 (5 bases). The CDR3 loop spans 15 amino acids. V was pared by 3 bases and J by 1 base, with 10 bases between. The CDR3 reads CASSFLRVSYNEQFF. As DNA, the CDR3 is TGTGCCAGCAGTTTTTTGCGGGTGTCCTACAATGAGCAGTTCTTC.

The J gene is TRBJ1-2, the V gene TRBV27, with D perhaps matching TRBD1 (5 bases). V was shortened by 2 bases and J by 3 bases, with 13 bases between the two germline ends. Germline V CDR1 and CDR2: MNHEY, SMNVEV (reference sequence). The CDR3 runs 15 residues. The CDR3 loop reads CASSLDSPEDYGYTF. CDR3 nucleotides: TGTGCCAGCAGTTTAGACAGCCCAGAAGACTATGGCTACACCTTC.

This clonotype appeared a few times. The V gene is TRBV20-1, the J gene TRBJ2-3, with 13 bases identical to TRBD2. The CDR3 has 14 residues. Germline V gene lookup returns CDR1 DFQATT and CDR2 SNEGSKA (reference sequence). Trimming cost V 6 bases and J 4 bases; bases outside gene matches: 4. CDR3 bases: TGCAGTGCACTAGCGGGGGGGCCTGCAGATACGCAGTATTTT. Encoded protein: CSALAGGPADTQYF.

The chain uses TRBV4-3 and TRBJ1-2; D is uncertain. The CDR3 covers 14 residues. Trimming pared 1 base from V and 3 bases from J, leaving 9 bases between. Germline lookup yields CDR1 LGHNA and CDR2 YSLEER. The CDR3 coding sequence is TGCGCCAGCAGCCAAGCGCGGGGAGACTATGGCTACACCTTC. Its protein product is CASSQARGDYGYTF.

The chain couples TRBV7-3 to TRBJ2-3; no definite D call. Trimming removed 5 bases at V and 0 bases at J, with 12 bases between. The CDR3 totals 15 residues. From germline, CDR1 is SGHTA and CDR2 FQGTGA. CDR3 residues: CASSPTSDSTDTQYF. DNA for the CDR3: TGTGCCAGCAGCCCAACCTCGGACAGCACAGATACGCAGTATTTT. The full variable domain, its missing parts supplied by reference TRBV7-3 and TRBJ2-3, is GAGVSQTPSNKVTEKGKYVELRCDPISGHTALYWYRQSLGQGPEFLIYFQGTGAADDSGLPNDRFFAVRPEGSVSTLKIQRTERGDSAVYLCASSPTSDSTDTQYFGPGTRLTVL.

This clonotype has just a few counts. The V gene is TRBV6-2 or TRBV6-3, the J gene TRBJ2-7; no clear D. Germline V gene data show CDR1 as MNHEY and CDR2 as SVGEGT. The CDR3 is made up of 13 amino acids. V gave up 2 bases and J gave up 4 bases, with 9 bases separating them. CDR3 residues: CASSYNPFYEQYF. DNA for the CDR3: TGTGCCAGCAGTTACAACCCATTTTACGAGCAGTACTTC.

The chain links TRBV3-1 to TRBJ1-1, with D maybe TRBD1 (5 bases). V shed 5 bases and J shed 11 bases, with 18 bases lying between them. Germline assignment: CDR1 LGHDT and CDR2 YNNKEL (reference sequence). CDR3 size: 13 residues. CDR3 residues: CASSSSGRQMAFF. CDR3 sequence (DNA): TGTGCCAGCAGCTCTTCAGGGCGGCAGATGGCTTTCTTT.

This clonotype has only a few counts. The rearrangement uses TRBV25-1 and TRBJ2-7; 8 nucleotides agree with TRBD1. Per the germline V gene, CDR1 is MGHDK and CDR2 is SYGVNS. V lost 9 bases and J lost 5; bases outside the gene matches: 12. The CDR3 contains 14 residues. CDR3: CARIGQGTPHEQYF. The CDR3 nucleotides are TGTGCCAGGATAGGACAGGGAACCCCCCACGAGCAGTACTTC.

The chain employs TRBV7-9 and TRBJ1-3; possible D gene TRBD1, 6 bases. The CDR3 sequence is 14 residues long. Per the germline V gene, CDR1 is SEHNR and CDR2 is FQNEAQ (reference sequence). V lost 5 bases to trimming and J lost 7 bases, with 15 bases between them. The CDR3 protein is CASSPQGSRNTIYF. DNA for the CDR3: TGTGCCAGCAGCCCGCAGGGGAGTAGGAACACCATATATTTT.

In this sample, this clonotype turned up many times. The rearrangement links TRBV7-9 to TRBJ1-4; D remains unclear. The germline CDR1 and CDR2 sequences are SEHNR and FQNEAQ (reference sequence). CDR3 length: 14 residues. The V end lost 8 bases, the J end lost 7 bases, and 17 bases lay between the germline ends. CDR3 DNA sequence: TGTGCCAGCGCGAAATGGGAGGAGCGTGAAAAACTGTTTTTT. The encoded protein is CASAKWEEREKLFF.

This clonotype was found a few times. J is TRBJ2-5 and V is TRBV4-1; 8 positions agree with TRBD1. CDR3 length: 15 amino acids. V was clipped by 0 bases and J by 5 bases; unmatched bases: 5. CDR1 is MGHRA, CDR2 YSYEKL, per germline. CDR3 coding DNA: TGCGCCAGCAGCCAAGAAGGGCAGGGGGCTGAGACCCAGTACTTC. Its translation is CASSQEGQGAETQYF.